A single T cell receptor beta chain is shown here with its context. RNA transcripts gave rise to amplified TCR beta CDR3 regions. The HTBI primer set drove a first-round RT-PCR of the TCR CDR3. TCRdb re-derived calls from the multiplex PCR reads in MiXCR, one entry per CDR3 protein. Of hundreds of thousands of distinct CDR3 sequences in the sample, 20% to 25% were seen once. The sample is drawn from a study of T cells in Graves' hyperthyroidism and ophthalmopathy. Trimming shortened V by 4 bases and J by 4 bases, and 10 bases separated the two germline ends. The CDR3 has 14 amino acids. Germline V gene sequence: CDR1 SNHLY, CDR2 FYNNEI.

The receptor was derived from a man aged 25-45 years with Graves' ophthalmopathy. Sequencing was done on a sample of blood. The chain carries TRBV2 and TRBJ1-4; perhaps TRBD1 as D (5 bases). CDR3 coding DNA: TGTGCCAGCAGTGCCGACAGAAATAATGAAAAACTGTTTTTT. Its translation is CASSADRNNEKLFF.